This entry concerns a single T cell receptor (beta chain). Its antigen is undetermined. The data were taken from a study of Ad26.COV2.S vaccination and SARS-CoV-2 variants. Germline values: CDR1 SNHLY, CDR2 FYNNEI. The CDR3 extends over 14 amino acids. V was clipped by 9 bases and J by 6 bases; unmatched bases: 10. Described treatment: some 20 received Ad26.COV2.S at low or high dose, single or two shots; roughly 5 received placebo; per-sample allocation not given. Day 63 following the first vaccine or placebo injection was when the samples were taken. Profiling relied on immunoSEQ multiplex PCR, and the TCRdb table lists in-frame clones only, not all of them. The sample lists more than 300,000 clones; about 82% were seen once. Whole-study results and caveats: Total T cell responses were possibly underestimated by TCR breadth and depth analyses. Once vaccination had occurred, spike-specific CD8+ and CD4+ T cell responses reportedly showed substantial breadth.

Sequenced here: peripheral blood, sampled in a trial of Ad26.COV2.S vaccine versus placebo. The rearrangement joins TRBV2 to TRBJ1-5; TRBD1 matches 8 bases. The source of this sequence is a person aged 18-60 years who received the Ad26.COV2.S COVID-19 vaccine or a placebo. This CDR3 is CASSGGDRFQPQHF. In DNA form, the CDR3 reads TGTGCCAGTTCTGGGGGGGACAGGTTTCAGCCCCAGCATTTT.